A selection of T cell receptor beta chains follows, all from one sample in a study of T cells after posttransplantation cyclophosphamide. This table comes from immunoSEQ multiplex PCR, and its TCRdb copy is limited to in-frame clones, with some not included. The table records over 10,000 clones, 70% to 90% of them present only once. Sample: PBMCs, taken 367 days after allogeneic stem cell transplant with calcineurin inhibitor and methotrexate. All receptors come from a male patient in his thirties who received an allogeneic stem cell transplant from an unrelated donor, was CMV-positive, and had acute GVHD only. Some T cells may be supplied by the graft donor. Each CDR3 is given with its conserved first and last residue.

V: TRBV10-3
J: TRBJ2-2
CDR3: CAIRNQGDTGELFF

V: TRBV4-2
J: TRBJ1-2
CDR3: CASSQADRGQGYTF

V: TRBV5-4
J: TRBJ2-1
CDR3: CASSLVAGPYNEQFF

V: TRBV11-2
J: TRBJ2-1
CDR3: CASRTTGPSSYNEQFF

V: TRBV5-6
J: TRBJ1-2
CDR3: CASRRQGRGYTF

V: TRBV19
J: TRBJ2-1
CDR3: CASSSRAGDKQFF

V: TRBV7-2
J: TRBJ2-2
CDR3: CASSRDYNTGELFF

V: TRBV7-2
J: TRBJ1-2
CDR3: CASSSKWGQNYGYTF

V: TRBV10-3
J: TRBJ1-1
CDR3: CAITEDRGMNTEAFF

V: TRBV6-5
J: TRBJ1-2
CDR3: CASSYRGRTGAVGYTF

V: TRBV18
J: TRBJ2-5
CDR3: CASSPLTGEETQYF

V: TRBV9
J: TRBJ2-2
CDR3: CASSVAGGELFF

V: TRBV6-5
J: TRBJ1-1
CDR3: CASISPGENTEAFF

V: TRBV4-2
J: TRBJ2-2
CDR3: CASSQGLAGPQNTGELFF

V: TRBV4-3
J: TRBJ1-6
CDR3: CASSQDRASSYNSPLHF

V: TRBV30
J: TRBJ1-5
CDR3: CAWSAGTGPQPQHF

V: TRBV7-2
J: TRBJ1-1
CDR3: CASSPGQGLTEAFF

V: TRBV6-5
J: TRBJ2-3
CDR3: CASSYSQGVGTDTQYF

V: TRBV27
J: TRBJ2-2
CDR3: CASNTGTASGELFF

V: TRBV4-3
J: TRBJ1-2
CDR3: CASSQGRGGNGYGYTF

V: TRBV5-1
J: TRBJ2-1
CDR3: CASSRQVTSGGNEQFF

V: TRBV15
J: TRBJ2-3
CDR3: CATSSSSRGGNTDTQYF

V: TRBV4-3
J: TRBJ2-7
CDR3: CASSQVRGGLAGLFEQYF